This T cell receptor beta chain originates from a study of blood T cell repertoires in COVID-19. Study-level information: Specimens from acute and convalescent COVID-19 originated in the United States, Italy and Spain. The analysed material was cDNA or gDNA that came from T cells, B-cell-depleted T cells, or PBMCs.

Authors' analysis steps: Quantification of nucleated cells was approximated via reference gene primer amplification. Sequenced by immunoSEQ multiplex PCR; TCRdb stores in-frame clones only, minus some. From that table come the V and J calls and clone size; the DNA was used to work out D and trimming. The data show fewer than 85,000 clones, roughly 88% seen once. This CDR3 contains 14 residues. Germline V gene lookup returns CDR1 MNHEY and CDR2 SVGEGT. V shed 6 bases, J shed 5 bases, and the junction held 6 bases outside the gene matches. The chain links TRBV6-2 or TRBV6-3 to TRBJ2-1; TRBD2 matches at 8 bases. The sequencing input was peripheral blood. The source of this sequence is a human donor in a cohort sampled during active COVID-19. CDR3 nucleotides: TGTGCCAGCAGGTACGGGGGGGCTGACAATGAGCAGTTCTTC. Its protein is CASRYGGADNEQFF.